This record concerns one T cell receptor (beta chain) sequence. Using immunoSEQ multiplex PCR, the repertoire was profiled, and TCRdb retains in-frame clones only, with some absent. The sample includes about 180,000 clones, 70% to 90% of them seen just once. This CDR3 region has 14 residues. Germline lookup yields CDR1 LGHNA and CDR2 YNFKEQ. Trimming left V 1 base short and J 0 bases short, with 6 bases between. These data belong to a study of blood T cell repertoires in COVID-19. Study-wide background: The cDNA or gDNA used as material had been derived from T cells, B-cell-depleted T cells, or PBMCs.

The chain has TRBV4-2 and TRBJ1-1; D gene uncertain. The material sequenced was peripheral blood. The receptor was isolated from a man in his fifties with active or convalescent COVID-19. The CDR3, as DNA: TGTGCCAGCAGCCAAGGGTCTATGAACACTGAAGCTTTCTTT. Its protein is CASSQGSMNTEAFF.